This passage covers 15 T cell receptor beta chains from one sample sequenced in a study of blood T cell repertoires in COVID-19. Here immunoSEQ multiplex PCR was the method, and the copy in TCRdb shows in-frame clones only, minus some. The data show around 160,000 clones, roughly 81% seen once. The sample was peripheral blood. The receptors come from a human donor with acute or convalescent COVID-19. The donor label of this sample is uncertain.

The chain joins TRBV29-1 to TRBJ1-2; TRBD1 is a possible D gene (5 bases). The CDR3 loop spans 15 amino acids. V lost 2 bases, J lost 6 bases, and 19 bases lay in between. Per germline, CDR1 SQVTM and CDR2 ANQGSEA. CDR3 sequence reads: CSVEPLGRGTNGYTF. DNA for the CDR3: TGCAGCGTTGAACCCTTGGGACGAGGGACTAATGGCTACACCTTC. Full variable domain (outside the CDR3, taken from reference TRBV29-1 and TRBJ1-2): SAVISQKPSRDICQRGTSLTIQCQVDSQVTMMFWYRQQPGQSLTLIATANQGSEATYESGFVIDKFPISRPNLTFSTLTVSNMSPEDSSIYLCSVEPLGRGTNGYTFGSGTRLTVV.

The chain is built from TRBV11-1 and TRBJ1-1, with 9 nucleotides matching TRBD1. The CDR3 runs to 16 residues. Germline loops: CDR1 SGHAT, CDR2 FQDESV (reference sequence). The trim removed 1 base at V and 4 bases at J, leaving 7 bases unmatched. The CDR3 DNA reads as TGTGCCAGCAGCTTAGGAGGACAGGGGTTTGGCACTGAAGCTTTCTTT. Translation: CASSLGGQGFGTEAFF.

The CDR3 DNA reads TGTGCCAGTAAAAACAGGGAAAACTATGGCTACACCTTC. This gives the protein CASKNRENYGYTF. The chain couples TRBV19 to TRBJ1-2; the D gene is possibly TRBD1 (6 bases). Deletions cut 7 bases from V and 2 bases from J, with 11 bases between. Germline loops: CDR1 LNHDA, CDR2 SQIVND (reference sequence). CDR3 length: 13 residues.

The table lists this clone with a count of one. This chain links TRBV4-1 with TRBJ2-7, with D unclear. CDR1 MGHRA and CDR2 YSYEKL come from the germline V gene. The length of the CDR3 is 13 residues. V shed 0 bases and J shed 3 bases, with 6 bases lying between them. The DNA for the CDR3 is TGCGCCAGCAGCCAAGATGGCAACTACGAGCAGTACTTC. Translating gives CASSQDGNYEQYF.

This clone was observed a single time. The chain recombines TRBV6-5 with TRBJ1-5, with 12 bases identical to TRBD1. The germline CDR1 and CDR2 sequences are MNHEY and SVGAGI. This CDR3 region has 15 residues. After removal of 6 bases from V and 7 bases from J, the junction contained 7 bases not matched to a gene. CDR3 DNA: TGTGCCAGCAGCTCCTCCGGGACAGGGGGCCAGCCCCAGCATTTT. Translating it yields CASSSSGTGGQPQHF.

The genes are TRBV4-1 and TRBJ2-2; possible D gene TRBD1, 6 bases. From germline, CDR1 is MGHRA and CDR2 YSYEKL. V was cut by 4 bases and J by 5 bases, with 20 bases left in between. CDR3 size: 17 residues. The chain's CDR3 is CASSPPLQGDATGELFF. In DNA, the CDR3 is TGCGCCAGCAGCCCGCCCCTACAGGGAGATGCTACCGGGGAGCTGTTTTTT.

The V gene is TRBV4-1, the J gene TRBJ2-2; TRBD1 agrees at 8 bases. This CDR3 is 15 amino acids long. V was pared by 4 bases and J by 5 bases, with 6 bases of the junction left unmatched. Germline CDR1 reads MGHRA; CDR2 reads YSYEKL. The CDR3 spells CASSPGQGGTGELFF. CDR3 nucleotide sequence: TGCGCCAGCAGCCCCGGACAGGGTGGGACCGGGGAGCTGTTTTTT.

This clone was counted only a few times. CDR3 DNA sequence: TGCGCCAGCAGTCAGGGGGAATGGGACAGAGTAGACCCTACATGCAATGAGCAGTTCTTC. It yields the protein CASSQGEWDRVDPTCNEQFF. The rearrangement joins TRBV23-1 to TRBJ2-1, with 7 nucleotides matching TRBD1. TRBV23-1 is recorded as an ORF, its role being uncertain. With V trimmed by 3 bases and J by 6 bases, 23 bases remained unmatched. The CDR3 length is 20 residues.

This chain connects TRBV13 to TRBJ2-7, with 7 positions matching TRBD2. Per the germline V gene, CDR1 is PRHDT and CDR2 is FYEKMQ (reference sequence). V shed 5 bases and J 1 base; nucleotides not matched to a gene: 8. CDR3 length: 15 amino acids. The CDR3 reads CASSRTAGESYEQYF. The CDR3 DNA reads as TGTGCCAGCAGCCGCACGGCGGGGGAATCCTACGAGCAGTACTTC. Looking up the rest from reference TRBV13 and TRBJ2-7 gives the full variable domain: AAGVIQSPRHLIKEKRETATLKCYPIPRHDTVYWYQQGPGQDPQFLISFYEKMQSDKGSIPDRFSAQQFSDYHSELNMSSLELGDSALYFCASSRTAGESYEQYFGPGTRLTVT.

The rearrangement uses TRBV2 and TRBJ1-1, with 7 bases lining up with TRBD1. J was trimmed by 6 bases and V by 10 bases; bases with no gene match: 14. Germline V gene lookup returns CDR1 SNHLY and CDR2 FYNNEI. CDR3 length equals 14 residues. CDR3 bases: TGTGCCACCATGCTCGATGGCAGGGGGGCTGAAGCTTTCTTT. Its protein is CATMLDGRGAEAFF.

The CDR3 spells CSVEDPRGGNHEQFF. For the CDR3, the DNA is TGCAGCGTTGAAGATCCGCGCGGGGGGAATCATGAGCAGTTCTTC. The chain couples TRBV29-1 to TRBJ2-1; 8 nucleotides agree with TRBD2. Per the germline V gene, CDR1 is SQVTM and CDR2 is ANQGSEA. There are 15 residues in the CDR3. Losses at the gene ends were 0 bases for V and 8 bases for J; bases not matched to a gene: 9.

V is TRBV6-5 and J is TRBJ1-1; D gene unclear. The germline V and J ends were trimmed by 6 bases and 2 bases, with 10 bases remaining between them. The CDR3 extends over 13 amino acids. CDR1 and CDR2 (germline): MNHEY, SVGAGI. Written as DNA, the CDR3 is TGTGCCAGCAGAGCGGACCTTAACACTGAAGCTTTCTTT. Its translation: CASRADLNTEAFF.

This clone was counted only a few times. The rearrangement links TRBV2 to TRBJ2-2, with D tentatively TRBD2 (6 bases). This CDR3 is 13 amino acids long. Trimming shortened V by 6 bases and J by 4 bases, and 9 bases separated the two germline ends. CDR1 is SNHLY and CDR2 is FYNNEI in the germline V gene. This CDR3 reads CASSSGSTGELFF. The CDR3 coding sequence is TGTGCCAGCAGCTCCGGGAGCACCGGGGAGCTGTTTTTT.

V usage is TRBV5-6 and J usage is TRBJ1-4; D call uncertain. V was cut by 3 bases and J by 8 bases, with 8 bases left in between. CDR3 length: 12 residues. Germline V gene lookup returns CDR1 SGHDT and CDR2 YYEEEE. The CDR3 DNA reads as TGTGCCAGCAGCTCTCGCAGAGAAAAACTGTTTTTT. Translated, it gives CASSSRREKLFF. The variable domain in full, with the rest retrieved from reference TRBV5-6 and TRBJ1-4, is DAGVTQSPTHLIKTRGQQVTLRCSPKSGHDTVSWYQQALGQGPQFIFQYYEEEERQRGNFPDRFSGHQFPNYSSELNVNALLLGDSALYLCASSSRREKLFFGSGTQLSVL.

This chain connects TRBV3-1 (or the pseudogene TRBV3-2) to TRBJ2-3; 11 bases align to TRBD2. The CDR3 has 15 residues. J gave up 5 bases and V 1 base, and 2 bases lay outside the gene matches. CDR1 is LGHDT, CDR2 YNNKEL, per germline (reference sequence). CDR3 sequence (DNA): TGTGCCAGCAGCCAAGTCCTAGCGGGAGGAGATACGCAGTATTTT. Translating it yields CASSQVLAGGDTQYF.